The 26 T cell receptor beta chains reported below all come from one sample, sequenced in a study of PD-L1 blockade in urothelial cancer. TCRdb's copy holds only in-frame clones and misses some; the assay was immunoSEQ multiplex PCR. The data hold 58,000 or so clones, with about 86% observed a single time. Material: PBMCs, obtained around atezolizumab (anti-PD-L1) treatment. The source is a man in his fifties with urothelial cancer.

The V and J genes are TRBV6-1 and TRBJ2-1, with D unclear. The CDR3 loop spans 12 amino acids. Germline CDR1 is MNHNS and CDR2 is SASEGT. V lost 6 bases to trimming and J lost 8 bases, with 11 bases between them. CDR3 bases: TGTGCCAGCAGCAGTGGGCGCTATGAGCAGTTCTTC. Translated, it gives CASSSGRYEQFF.

This clone was counted once. This chain uses TRBV7-2 with TRBJ2-5; perhaps TRBD1 as D (6 bases). Between the trimmed V and J ends, which lost 3 bases and 2 bases, there was a span of 7 bases. Germline lookup yields CDR1 SGHTA and CDR2 FQGNSA. The CDR3 runs to 13 residues. The CDR3 sequence is CASSFGQQETQYF. The CDR3 region has the DNA TGTGCCAGCAGCTTTGGACAGCAAGAGACCCAGTACTTC.

The chain employs TRBV28 and TRBJ2-2; 14 nucleotides line up with TRBD2. The CDR3 runs 16 residues. Trimming cost V 10 bases and J 7 bases; bases outside gene matches: 11. CDR1 and CDR2 from the germline V gene are MDHEN and SYDVKM. Written as DNA, the CDR3 is TGTGCCACCATGACTAGCGGGAGGGTTCAGGTCGGGGAGCTGTTTTTT. Its protein is CATMTSGRVQVGELFF. Drawing the rest from reference TRBV28 and TRBJ2-2, the complete variable domain is DVKVTQSSRYLVKRTGEKVFLECVQDMDHENMFWYRQDPGLGLRLIYFSYDVKMKEKGDIPEGYSVSREKKERFSLILESASTNQTSMYLCATMTSGRVQVGELFFGEGSRLTVL.

J is TRBJ1-2 and V is TRBV13; 12 bases match TRBD1. Germline V gene sequence: CDR1 PRHDT, CDR2 FYEKMQ (reference sequence). After removal of 5 bases from V and 3 bases from J, the junction contained 13 bases not matched to a gene. This CDR3 contains 18 residues. The CDR3 nucleotides read TGTGCCAGCAGCCCTGGGACAGGGGGCGCCCCGCTAGACTATGGCTACACCTTC. It yields the protein CASSPGTGGAPLDYGYTF.

The chain combines TRBV28 with TRBJ1-2; 9 nucleotides match TRBD1. The CDR3 sequence is 16 residues long. The ends lost 5 bases at V and 4 bases at J; junction bases unmatched: 11. CDR1 and CDR2 (germline): MDHEN, SYDVKM. CDR3 DNA sequence: TGTGCCAGCAGTCCTCATTGGACAGGGGCCACCTATGGCTACACCTTC. This translates into CASSPHWTGATYGYTF.

The rearrangement uses TRBV30 and TRBJ1-4; possible D gene TRBD1, 5 bases. With 4 bases removed from V and 7 bases from J, the gap between germline ends came to 16 bases. The CDR3 runs 14 residues. Germline CDR1 reads GTSNPN; CDR2 reads SVGIG (reference sequence). CDR3 sequence: CAWKLRGGGEKLFF. The CDR3 DNA is TGTGCCTGGAAGCTTCGGGGCGGGGGTGAAAAACTGTTTTTT.

The rearrangement links TRBV11-3 to TRBJ2-1; 8 bases align to TRBD2. From germline, CDR1 is SGHNT and CDR2 YENEEA. J gave up 4 bases and V 5 bases, and 7 bases lay outside the gene matches. This CDR3 is 15 amino acids long. The CDR3 loop is CASSPGGGGYNEQFF. DNA for the CDR3: TGTGCCAGCAGCCCCGGGGGGGGCGGATACAATGAGCAGTTCTTC. Full variable domain (outside the CDR3, taken from reference TRBV11-3 and TRBJ2-1): EAGVVQSPRYKIIEKKQPVAFWCNPISGHNTLYWYLQNLGQGPELLIRYENEEAVDDSQLPKDRFSAERLKGVDSTLKIQPAELGDSAVYLCASSPGGGGYNEQFFGPGTRLTVL.

The chain employs TRBV2 and TRBJ1-4, with 7 bases matching TRBD1. Germline-derived CDR1 and CDR2 are SNHLY and FYNNEI. J was trimmed by 7 bases and V by 3 bases; bases with no gene match: 8. The CDR3 spans 15 residues. The CDR3 DNA reads TGTGCCAGCAGTGACAGGCACAGGGGAAGTGAAAAACTGTTTTTT. It codes for CASSDRHRGSEKLFF.

V usage is TRBV18 and J usage is TRBJ1-2, with D hard to call. V lost 2 bases and J 5 bases, leaving 9 bases between the germline ends. The CDR3 runs to 13 residues. From germline, CDR1 is KGHSH and CDR2 LQKENI. DNA of the CDR3: TGTGCCAGCTCACCAGCCAGTCAGTATGGCTACACCTTC. As protein: CASSPASQYGYTF.

V gene TRBV2 combines with J gene TRBJ1-4; D may be TRBD1 (5 bases). Germline loops: CDR1 SNHLY, CDR2 FYNNEI. The CDR3 is 16 amino acids. V lost 0 bases and J lost 8, with 16 bases in between. CDR3 protein: CASSEAGVGRGEKLFF. Written as DNA, the CDR3 is TGTGCCAGCAGTGAAGCAGGGGTGGGGCGAGGAGAAAAACTGTTTTTT.

The chain recombines TRBV7-6 with TRBJ2-7; D unclear. The germline V gene encodes CDR1 SGHVS and CDR2 FNYEAQ. CDR3 length: 17 amino acids. Trimming stripped 7 bases from V and 1 base from J, with 23 bases between. CDR3 loop: CASTPLSPAEGSYEQYF. The CDR3 DNA is TGTGCCAGCACTCCCCTTAGCCCGGCCGAAGGATCCTACGAGCAGTACTTC.

This chain links TRBV28 with TRBJ2-7, with 7 bases aligning to TRBD2. CDR1 is MDHEN, CDR2 SYDVKM, per germline. V lost 7 bases and J lost 3; bases outside the gene matches: 3. This CDR3 comprises 12 residues. The CDR3 is CASKTGGYEQYF. The CDR3 DNA reads TGTGCCAGCAAAACGGGGGGCTACGAGCAGTACTTC. The full variable domain, its missing parts supplied by reference TRBV28 and TRBJ2-7, is DVKVTQSSRYLVKRTGEKVFLECVQDMDHENMFWYRQDPGLGLRLIYFSYDVKMKEKGDIPEGYSVSREKKERFSLILESASTNQTSMYLCASKTGGYEQYFGPGTRLTVT.

In this sample, this clone turned up a few times. V and J are TRBV5-4 and TRBJ1-3; D gene uncertain. The CDR3 has 14 amino acids. The V gene's germline CDR1 is SGHNT and CDR2 YYREEE (reference sequence). CDR3 in DNA: TGTGCTTATCGTCGGGCGGGTTATGGAAACACCATATATTTT. Its protein product is CAYRRAGYGNTIYF.

This clone was seen a single time. This sequence joins TRBV4-1 and TRBJ2-7, with a tentative D call TRBD1 (6 bases). Trimming pared 0 bases from V and 5 bases from J, leaving 14 bases between. The germline V gene encodes CDR1 MGHRA and CDR2 YSYEKL. The CDR3 covers 15 residues. The CDR3 is CASSQESLSGDEQYF. The DNA for the CDR3 is TGCGCCAGCAGCCAAGAGTCCCTATCAGGGGACGAGCAGTACTTC.

The chain uses TRBV5-4 and TRBJ2-1; 16 bases line up with TRBD2. The trim removed 3 bases at V and 10 bases at J, leaving 7 bases unmatched. The germline gives CDR1 SGHNT, CDR2 YYREEE (reference sequence). The CDR3 is 16 amino acids. In DNA form, the CDR3 reads TGTGCCAGCAGCTGGGGACTAGCGGGAGGGTACGGGGAGCAGTTCTTC. It translates to CASSWGLAGGYGEQFF.

There are a few counts of this clone. The genes are TRBV14 and TRBJ1-1, with 9 positions matching TRBD1. CDR3 size: 14 residues. Germline assignment: CDR1 SGHDN and CDR2 FVKESK. V was pared by 4 bases and J by 6 bases, with 6 bases of the junction left unmatched. The DNA for the CDR3 is TGTGCCAGCAGCCGGACAGGGGTCAATGCTGAAGCTTTCTTT. It translates to CASSRTGVNAEAFF. Full variable domain (missing parts from reference TRBV14 and TRBJ1-1): EAGVTQFPSHSVIEKGQTVTLRCDPISGHDNLYWYRRVMGKEIKFLLHFVKESKQDESGMPNNRFLAERTGGTYSTLKVQPAELEDSGVYFCASSRTGVNAEAFFGQGTRLTVV.

This chain joins TRBV20-1 and TRBJ1-2, with D maybe TRBD1 (5 bases). The CDR3 length is 11 residues. The germline V gene encodes CDR1 DFQATT and CDR2 SNEGSKA (reference sequence). Trimming left V 4 bases short and J 7 bases short, with 10 bases between. CDR3 sequence (DNA): TGCAGTGCTACAGGGTTGGGTGGCTACACCTTC. It is translated as CSATGLGGYTF.

The table lists this clone with a few counts. This sequence joins TRBV21-1 and TRBJ1-5; the D call TRBD1 from the table was never checked on the DNA. TRBV21-1 is flagged as a pseudogene. CDR3 length: 15 residues. CDR3 in DNA: TGTGCCAGCACCCCGCCGGGGACAGGGTCTCAGCCCCAGCATTTT. As protein: CASTPPGTGSQPQHF.

The V gene is TRBV6-1, the J gene TRBJ1-5, with TRBD1 as a possible D gene (5 bases). The V gene's germline CDR1 is MNHNS and CDR2 SASEGT. The CDR3 is made up of 14 amino acids. V was shortened by 6 bases and J by 3 bases, with 12 bases between the two germline ends. The CDR3 nucleotides are TGTGCCAGCAGCTTAGAAGGGGACAATCAGCCCCAGCATTTT. This codes for CASSLEGDNQPQHF.

V and J are TRBV27 and TRBJ2-7; D perhaps matches TRBD2 (5 bases). The CDR3 consists of 14 residues. Between the trimmed V and J ends, which lost 2 bases and 6 bases, there was a span of 14 bases. Germline-derived CDR1 and CDR2 are MNHEY and SMNVEV (reference sequence). The CDR3 coding sequence is TGTGCCAGCAGTTTAATCCGGGGTATCGGCGAGCAGTACTTC. Translated: CASSLIRGIGEQYF.

The chain employs TRBV7-9 and TRBJ2-7; D may be TRBD2 (7 bases). Per germline, CDR1 SEHNR and CDR2 FQNEAQ (reference sequence). This CDR3 has 17 amino acids. V dropped 5 bases and J dropped 3 bases, with 23 bases sitting between them. DNA of the CDR3: TGTGCCAGCAGCATAAACAGGGCTAGCGGAATGGTCTACGAGCAGTACTTC. It translates to CASSINRASGMVYEQYF. The full variable domain, its missing parts supplied by reference TRBV7-9 and TRBJ2-7, is DTGVSQNPRHKITKRGQNVTFRCDPISEHNRLYWYRQTLGQGPEFLTYFQNEAQLEKSRLLSDRFSAERPKGSFSTLEIQRTEQGDSAMYLCASSINRASGMVYEQYFGPGTRLTVT.

The chain couples TRBV29-1 to TRBJ2-7, with TRBD1 identical over 11 bases. Germline V gene sequence: CDR1 SQVTM, CDR2 ANQGSEA. The V gene end was trimmed by 2 bases and the J gene end by 4 bases; junction bases not matched to a gene: 4. This CDR3 region has 14 residues. The CDR3 bases are TGCAGCGTTGAACTACGGGACAGGGGGTACGAGCAGTACTTC. This sequence encodes CSVELRDRGYEQYF.

This chain links TRBV18 with TRBJ1-4, with 8 nucleotides matching TRBD1. The CDR3 totals 14 residues. Germline V CDR1 and CDR2: KGHSH, LQKENI. Trimming at V came to 2 bases and at J to 7 bases, leaving 3 bases not matched to a gene. The CDR3, as DNA: TGTGCCAGCTCACCAGGACAGGGCGGTGAAAAACTGTTTTTT. Protein sequence: CASSPGQGGEKLFF.

This clone was recorded only once. V gene TRBV4-2 combines with J gene TRBJ2-7, with 8 bases lining up with TRBD2. With 0 bases clipped from V and 0 bases from J, the junction kept 4 bases outside the gene matches. This CDR3 has 16 residues. CDR1 LGHNA and CDR2 YNFKEQ come from the germline V gene. CDR3 DNA: TGTGCCAGCAGCCAAGATGGCAGCGGGAGCTCCTACGAGCAGTACTTC. Translation: CASSQDGSGSSYEQYF.

This chain connects TRBV7-2 to TRBJ1-2; TRBD1 agrees at 7 bases. The V and J ends lost 5 bases and 4 bases, in that order; junction bases with no gene match: 10. The CDR3 spans 15 residues. Germline CDR1 and CDR2: SGHTA and FQGNSA. The CDR3 DNA follows: TGTGCCAGCAGCACAAGCGACAGGGCTCTCTATGGCTACACCTTC. Translating it yields CASSTSDRALYGYTF.

The chain recombines TRBV28 with TRBJ2-3; 7 positions match TRBD2. The CDR3 consists of 16 residues. V shed 3 bases, J shed 2 bases, and the junction held 8 bases outside the gene matches. Germline assignment: CDR1 MDHEN and CDR2 SYDVKM. CDR3 coding DNA: TGTGCCAGCAGTTTGACGGCTAGCGGTTACACAGATACGCAGTATTTT. Its translation: CASSLTASGYTDTQYF.